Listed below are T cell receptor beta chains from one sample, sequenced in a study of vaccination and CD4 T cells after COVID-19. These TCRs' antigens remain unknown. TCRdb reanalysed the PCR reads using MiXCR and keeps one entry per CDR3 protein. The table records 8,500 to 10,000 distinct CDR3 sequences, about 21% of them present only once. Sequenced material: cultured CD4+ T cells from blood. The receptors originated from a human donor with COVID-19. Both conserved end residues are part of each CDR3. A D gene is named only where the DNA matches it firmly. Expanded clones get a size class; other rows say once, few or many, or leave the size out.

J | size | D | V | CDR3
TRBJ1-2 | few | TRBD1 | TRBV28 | CASSFGDRAYGYTF
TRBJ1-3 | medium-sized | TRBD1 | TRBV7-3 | CASSTGAGNTIYF
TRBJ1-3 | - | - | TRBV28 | CASTTARAGNTIYF
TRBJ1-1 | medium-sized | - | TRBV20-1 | CSATSGGGFMNTEAFF
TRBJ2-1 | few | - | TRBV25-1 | CASSAPSAGASYNEQFF
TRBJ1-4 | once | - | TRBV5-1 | CASSLGGGGGEKLFF
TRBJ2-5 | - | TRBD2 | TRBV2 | CATRRTSGGAGETQYF
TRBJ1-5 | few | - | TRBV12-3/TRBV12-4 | CASSHGSDRNQPQHF
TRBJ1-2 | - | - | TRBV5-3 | CARSQDTSYGYTF
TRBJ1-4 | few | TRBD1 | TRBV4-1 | CASSHILPGQVEKLFF
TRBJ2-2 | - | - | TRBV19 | CASSIVPMNTGELFF
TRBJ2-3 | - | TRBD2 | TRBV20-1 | CSARAGTSGGTSTDTQYF
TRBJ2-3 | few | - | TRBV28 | CASSAESRTDTQYF
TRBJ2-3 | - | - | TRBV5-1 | CASSLGARGFEDTQYF
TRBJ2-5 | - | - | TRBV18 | CASSPHQETQYF
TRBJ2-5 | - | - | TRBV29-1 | CSVEKAVQETQYF
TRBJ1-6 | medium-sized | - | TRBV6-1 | CASSRTAADSSPLHF
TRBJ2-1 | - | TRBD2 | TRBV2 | CASSEAQRGATYNEQFF
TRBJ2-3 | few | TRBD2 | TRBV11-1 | CASSPTGGPADTQYF
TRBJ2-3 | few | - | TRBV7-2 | CASSLAVDKNTQYF
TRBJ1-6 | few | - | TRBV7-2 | CASSLVTGPPSSYNSPLHF
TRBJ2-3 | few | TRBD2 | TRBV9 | CASSVGLAGGSDTQYF
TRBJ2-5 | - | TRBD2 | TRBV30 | CAWNGGGGQETQYF
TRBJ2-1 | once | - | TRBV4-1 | CASSQDSKGGNEQFF
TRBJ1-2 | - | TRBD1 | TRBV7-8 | CASSLTGDAYGYTF
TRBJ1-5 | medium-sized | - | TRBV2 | CASSYMQGRQPQHF
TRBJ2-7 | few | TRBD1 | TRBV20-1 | CSAEPYGTGLYEQYF
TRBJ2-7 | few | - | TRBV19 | CASSVQGYEQYF
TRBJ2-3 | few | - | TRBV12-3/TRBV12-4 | CASRQDPSDTQYF
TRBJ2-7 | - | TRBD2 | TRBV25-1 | CASWAGGSYEQYF
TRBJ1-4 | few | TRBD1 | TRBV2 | CASTERDRAEKLFF
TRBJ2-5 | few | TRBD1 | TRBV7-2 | CASRGTAQETQYF
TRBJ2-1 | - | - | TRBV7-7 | CASSLATGGIDEQFF
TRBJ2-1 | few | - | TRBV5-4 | CASSNLGGSYNEQFF
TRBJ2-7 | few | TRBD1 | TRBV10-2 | CASSERTGGPYEQYF
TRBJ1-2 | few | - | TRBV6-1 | CASSNPVTGYTF
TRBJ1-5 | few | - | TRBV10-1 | CASSGGGPGDGNQPQHF
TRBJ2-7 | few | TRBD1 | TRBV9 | CASSVGQGAGYEQYF
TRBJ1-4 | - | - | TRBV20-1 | CSARQGNEKLFF
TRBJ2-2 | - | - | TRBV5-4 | CASSLDGGSELFF
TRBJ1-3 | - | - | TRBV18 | CASSPQGAGNTIYF
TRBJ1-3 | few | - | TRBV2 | CASSEGFADSGNTIYF
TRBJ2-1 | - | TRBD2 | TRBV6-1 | CASGRTSGDNEQFF
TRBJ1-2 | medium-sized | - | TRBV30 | CAWSLASRGYGYTF
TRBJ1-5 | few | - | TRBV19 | CASSHRGNQPQHF
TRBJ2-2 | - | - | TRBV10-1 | CASTGGLNTGELFF
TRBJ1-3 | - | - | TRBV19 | CASTLGQSGNTIYF
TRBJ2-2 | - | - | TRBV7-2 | CASSLRAGATGELFF
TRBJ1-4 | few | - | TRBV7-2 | CASSLVSQGKLFF
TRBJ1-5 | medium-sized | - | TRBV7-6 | CASSLGARTASNQPQHF
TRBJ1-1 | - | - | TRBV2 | CASRASPNIEAFF
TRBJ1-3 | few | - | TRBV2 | CASSEPGLISGNTIYF
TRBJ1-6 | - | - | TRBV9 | CASSVDQSGNSPLHF
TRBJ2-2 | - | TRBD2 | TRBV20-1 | CSARVAGGLKTGELFF
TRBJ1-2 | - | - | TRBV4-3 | CASSQGPGQGYGYTF
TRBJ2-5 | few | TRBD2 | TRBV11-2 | CASSAKLAGHQETQYF
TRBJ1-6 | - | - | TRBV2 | CASRGSVSSPLHF